The 7 T cell receptor beta chains reported below all come from one sample, sequenced in a study of memory CD4+ T cells and cytomegalovirus serostatus. The sort gate was single viable CD3+CD4+CD8-CD45RO+ cells for memory CD4+ T cells. The repertoire was sequenced with immunoSEQ multiplex PCR; TCRdb's copy has only in-frame clones and lacks some. This table has over 35,000 clones, over 65% appearing once. Material: memory CD4+ T cells from blood. These receptors originate from an adult in good health and CMV-seronegative.

The gene calls are TRBV7-8 and TRBJ1-4; 7 bases line up with TRBD1. The CDR3 is made up of 14 amino acids. CDR1 is SGHVS and CDR2 is FQNEAQ in the germline V gene. The V and J ends lost 8 bases and 6 bases, in that order; junction bases with no gene match: 9. This CDR3 is CASSEDRRDEKLFF. The DNA of the CDR3 is TGTGCCAGCTCCGAGGACAGGAGGGATGAAAAACTGTTTTTT. The full variable domain, its missing parts supplied by reference TRBV7-8 and TRBJ1-4, is GAGVSQSPRYKVAKRGQDVALRCDPISGHVSLFWYQQALGQGPEFLTYFQNEAQLDKSGLPSDRFFAERPEGSVSTLKIQRTQQEDSAVYLCASSEDRRDEKLFFGSGTQLSVL.

The V gene is TRBV30, the J gene TRBJ2-2; 8 bases line up with TRBD1. Trimming cost V 3 bases and J 3 bases; bases outside gene matches: 3. Looked up from germline, CDR1 is GTSNPN and CDR2 is SVGIG (reference sequence). The CDR3 length is 14 residues. CDR3 sequence: CAWSRDRYTGELFF. CDR3 nucleotide sequence: TGTGCCTGGAGCCGGGACAGGTACACCGGGGAGCTGTTTTTT.

The chain couples TRBV27 to TRBJ1-1; 10 positions match TRBD1. The CDR3 sequence is 15 residues long. CDR1 is MNHEY, CDR2 SMNVEV, per germline (reference sequence). The junction had 4 bases not matched to a gene; V was cut back by 2 bases and J by 4 bases. Written as DNA, the CDR3 is TGTGCCAGCAGTTTAAGGGGACAGGGGCGCACTGAAGCTTTCTTT. Residues: CASSLRGQGRTEAFF.

V gene TRBV5-1 combines with J gene TRBJ2-7; D not resolved. The V end lost 3 bases, the J end lost 2 bases, and 12 bases lay between the germline ends. This CDR3 contains 14 residues. Germline V gene data show CDR1 as SGHRS and CDR2 as YFSETQ. In nucleotides, the CDR3 is TGCGCCAGCAGCTCCAAAGCTGAGCCCTACGAGCAGTACTTC. Translating it yields CASSSKAEPYEQYF.

This chain links TRBV19 with TRBJ1-1, with TRBD1 matching 12 bases. Per germline, CDR1 LNHDA and CDR2 SQIVND (reference sequence). V trimming: 9 bases; J trimming: 7 bases; junction bases outside the gene matches: 12. The CDR3 length is 15 residues. DNA of the CDR3: TGTGCCAGCGCCGGGACAGGGGGCAATAAGGGTGAAGCTTTCTTT. Encoded protein: CASAGTGGNKGEAFF.

The chain combines TRBV10-3 with TRBJ2-5; 9 nucleotides line up with TRBD1. Germline-derived CDR1 and CDR2 are ENHRY and SYGVKD. J gave up 1 base and V 7 bases, and 4 bases lay outside the gene matches. This CDR3 is built from 14 residues. CDR3 protein: CAIKGQGLQETQYF. Here the CDR3 DNA reads TGTGCCATCAAGGGACAGGGCCTCCAAGAGACCCAGTACTTC.

The CDR3 reads CASSLLRSYEQYF. CDR3 bases: TGCGCCAGCAGTTTACTGCGCTCCTACGAGCAGTACTTC. The chain is built from TRBV10-2 and TRBJ2-7; D remains ambiguous. Germline CDR1 WSHSY, CDR2 SAAADI. V was pared by 5 bases and J by 0 bases, with 8 bases between. The CDR3 has 13 residues.